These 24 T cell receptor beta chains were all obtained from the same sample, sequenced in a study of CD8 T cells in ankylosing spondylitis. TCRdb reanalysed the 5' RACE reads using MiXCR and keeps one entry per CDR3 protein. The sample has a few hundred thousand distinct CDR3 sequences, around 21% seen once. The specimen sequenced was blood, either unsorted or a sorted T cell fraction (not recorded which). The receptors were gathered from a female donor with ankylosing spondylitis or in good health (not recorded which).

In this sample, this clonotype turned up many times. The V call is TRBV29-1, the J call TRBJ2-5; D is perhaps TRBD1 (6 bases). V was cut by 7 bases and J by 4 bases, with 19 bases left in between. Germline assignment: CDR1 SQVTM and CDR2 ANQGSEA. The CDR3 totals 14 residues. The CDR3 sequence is CSGGSQGIGETQYF. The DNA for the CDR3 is TGCAGCGGTGGTTCACAGGGTATAGGAGAGACCCAGTACTTC. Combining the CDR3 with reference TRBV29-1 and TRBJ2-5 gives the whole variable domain SAVISQKPSRDICQRGTSLTIQCQVDSQVTMMFWYRQQPGQSLTLIATANQGSEATYESGFVIDKFPISRPNLTFSTLTVSNMSPEDSSIYLCSGGSQGIGETQYFGPGTRLLVL.

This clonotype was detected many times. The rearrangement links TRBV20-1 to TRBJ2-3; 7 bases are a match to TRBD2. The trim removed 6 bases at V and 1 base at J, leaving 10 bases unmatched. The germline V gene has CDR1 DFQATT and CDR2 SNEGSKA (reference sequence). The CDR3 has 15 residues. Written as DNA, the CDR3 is TGCAGTGCCGTCTTCTCTAGCGGCGGCACAGATACGCAGTATTTT. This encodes CSAVFSSGGTDTQYF.

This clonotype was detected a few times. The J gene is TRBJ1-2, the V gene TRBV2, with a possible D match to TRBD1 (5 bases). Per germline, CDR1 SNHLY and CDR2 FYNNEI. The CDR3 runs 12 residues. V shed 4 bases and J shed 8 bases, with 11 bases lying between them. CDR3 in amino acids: CASSVWGGGYTF. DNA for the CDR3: TGTGCCAGCAGTGTCTGGGGGGGAGGCTACACCTTC.

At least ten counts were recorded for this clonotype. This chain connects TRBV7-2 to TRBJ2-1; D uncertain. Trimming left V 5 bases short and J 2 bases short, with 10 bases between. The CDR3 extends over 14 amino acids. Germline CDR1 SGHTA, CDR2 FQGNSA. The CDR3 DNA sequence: TGTGCCAGCAGCCTCAGATCGACCTACAATGAGCAGTTCTTC. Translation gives CASSLRSTYNEQFF.

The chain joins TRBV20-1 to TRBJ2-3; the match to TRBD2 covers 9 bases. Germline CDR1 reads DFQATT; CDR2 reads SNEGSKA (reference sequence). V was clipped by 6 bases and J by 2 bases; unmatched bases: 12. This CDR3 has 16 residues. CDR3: CSAPRSAGGVTDTQYF. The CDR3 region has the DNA TGCAGTGCCCCCCGGAGTGCGGGAGGGGTCACAGATACGCAGTATTTT.

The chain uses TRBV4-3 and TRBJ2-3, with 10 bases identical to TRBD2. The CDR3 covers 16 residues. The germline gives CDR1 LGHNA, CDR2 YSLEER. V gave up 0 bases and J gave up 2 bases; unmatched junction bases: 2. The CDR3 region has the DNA TGCGCCAGCAGCCAAGAAGGGACTAGCGACACAGATACGCAGTATTTT. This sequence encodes CASSQEGTSDTDTQYF.

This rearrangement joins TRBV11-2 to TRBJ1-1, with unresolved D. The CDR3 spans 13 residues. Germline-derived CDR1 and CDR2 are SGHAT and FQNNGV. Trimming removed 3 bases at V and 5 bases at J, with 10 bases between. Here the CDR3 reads CASSFSEGTEAFF. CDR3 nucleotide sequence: TGTGCCAGCAGCTTTTCCGAGGGTACTGAAGCTTTCTTT.

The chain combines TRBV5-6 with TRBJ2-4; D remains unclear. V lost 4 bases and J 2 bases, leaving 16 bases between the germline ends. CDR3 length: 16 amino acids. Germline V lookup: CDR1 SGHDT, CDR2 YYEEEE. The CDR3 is CASSPVMDGPKNIQYF. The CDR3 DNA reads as TGTGCCAGCAGCCCGGTAATGGACGGCCCCAAAAACATTCAGTACTTC.

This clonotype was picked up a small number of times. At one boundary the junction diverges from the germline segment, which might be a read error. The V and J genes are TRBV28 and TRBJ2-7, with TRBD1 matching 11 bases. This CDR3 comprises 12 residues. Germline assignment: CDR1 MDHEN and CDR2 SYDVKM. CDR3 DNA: TGTGCCAGCAGTTCTCCGGGACAGGGGGTAGGCTTC. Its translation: CASSSPGQGVGF. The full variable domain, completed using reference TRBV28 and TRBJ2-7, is DVKVTQSSRYLVKRTGEKVFLECVQDMDHENMFWYRQDPGLGLRLIYFSYDVKMKEKGDIPEGYSVSREKKERFSLILESASTNQTSMYLCASSSPGQGVGFGPGTRLTVT.

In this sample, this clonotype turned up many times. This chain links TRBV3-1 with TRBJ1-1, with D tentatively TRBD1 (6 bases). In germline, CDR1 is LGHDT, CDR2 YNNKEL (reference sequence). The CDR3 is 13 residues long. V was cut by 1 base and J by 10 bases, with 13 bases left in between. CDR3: CASSQGRQVRAFF. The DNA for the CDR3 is TGTGCCAGCAGCCAAGGAAGACAGGTTCGAGCTTTCTTT.

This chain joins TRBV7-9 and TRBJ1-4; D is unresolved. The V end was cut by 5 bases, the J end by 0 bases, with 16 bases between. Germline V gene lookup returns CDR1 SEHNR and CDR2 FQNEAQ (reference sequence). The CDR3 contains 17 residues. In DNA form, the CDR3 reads TGTGCCAGCAGCCCAGGACGGACCTCTGCAACTAATGAAAAACTGTTTTTT. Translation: CASSPGRTSATNEKLFF.

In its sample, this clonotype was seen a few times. In DNA, the CDR3 is TGTGCCAGCAGCTCCCCGGCAGGCCGATTCACAGATACGCAGTATTTT. It translates to CASSSPAGRFTDTQYF. V gene TRBV11-3 combines with J gene TRBJ2-3, with unresolved D. The CDR3 runs 16 residues. Germline CDR1 is SGHNT and CDR2 is YENEEA. Trimming left V 4 bases short and J 2 bases short, with 16 bases between.

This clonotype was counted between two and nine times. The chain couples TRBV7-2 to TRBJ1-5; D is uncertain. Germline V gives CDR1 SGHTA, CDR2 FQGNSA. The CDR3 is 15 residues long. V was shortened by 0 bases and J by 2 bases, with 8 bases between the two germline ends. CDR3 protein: CASSLAVGGNQPQHF. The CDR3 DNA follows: TGTGCCAGCAGCTTAGCGGTCGGAGGCAATCAGCCCCAGCATTTT.

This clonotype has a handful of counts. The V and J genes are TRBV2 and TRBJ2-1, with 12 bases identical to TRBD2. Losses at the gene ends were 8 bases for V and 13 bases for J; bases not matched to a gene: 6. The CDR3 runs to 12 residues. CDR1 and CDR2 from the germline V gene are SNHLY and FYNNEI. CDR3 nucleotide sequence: TGTGCCAGCGAACTAGCGGGAGGAGGTCAGTTCTTC. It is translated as CASELAGGGQFF.

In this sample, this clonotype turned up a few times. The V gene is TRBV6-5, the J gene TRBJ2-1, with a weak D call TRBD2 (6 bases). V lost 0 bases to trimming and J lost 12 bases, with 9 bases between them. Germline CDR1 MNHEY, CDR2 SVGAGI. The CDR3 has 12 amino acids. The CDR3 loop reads CASSYSGRRQFF. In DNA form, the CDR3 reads TGTGCCAGCAGTTACTCCGGGAGAAGGCAGTTCTTC.

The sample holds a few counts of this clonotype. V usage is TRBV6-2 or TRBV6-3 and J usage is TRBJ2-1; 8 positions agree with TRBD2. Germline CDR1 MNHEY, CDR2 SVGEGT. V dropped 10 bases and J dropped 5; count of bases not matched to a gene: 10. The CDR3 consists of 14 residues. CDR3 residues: CATASAGLDNEQFF. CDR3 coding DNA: TGTGCCACCGCCTCGGCGGGACTAGACAATGAGCAGTTCTTC.

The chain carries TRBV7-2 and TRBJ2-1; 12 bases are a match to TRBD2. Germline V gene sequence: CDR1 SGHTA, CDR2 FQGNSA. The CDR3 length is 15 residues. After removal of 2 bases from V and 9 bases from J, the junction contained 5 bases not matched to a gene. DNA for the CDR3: TGTGCCAGCAGCTTAAGGACTAGCGGGAACGGTGAGCAGTTCTTC. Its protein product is CASSLRTSGNGEQFF.

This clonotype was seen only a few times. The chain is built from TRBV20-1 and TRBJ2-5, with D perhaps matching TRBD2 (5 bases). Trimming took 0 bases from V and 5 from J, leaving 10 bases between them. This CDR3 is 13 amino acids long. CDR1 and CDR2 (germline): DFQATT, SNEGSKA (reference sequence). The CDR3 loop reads CSARDGQRETQYF. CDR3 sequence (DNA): TGCAGTGCTAGAGATGGCCAGCGGGAGACCCAGTACTTC.

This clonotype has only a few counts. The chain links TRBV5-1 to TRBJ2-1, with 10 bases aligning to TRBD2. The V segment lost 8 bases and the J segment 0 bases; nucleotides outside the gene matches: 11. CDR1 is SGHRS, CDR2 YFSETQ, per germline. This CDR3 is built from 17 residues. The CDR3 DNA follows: TGCGCCAGTCGACTAGCGGGCTTTGCGAGCTCCTACAATGAGCAGTTCTTC. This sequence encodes CASRLAGFASSYNEQFF.

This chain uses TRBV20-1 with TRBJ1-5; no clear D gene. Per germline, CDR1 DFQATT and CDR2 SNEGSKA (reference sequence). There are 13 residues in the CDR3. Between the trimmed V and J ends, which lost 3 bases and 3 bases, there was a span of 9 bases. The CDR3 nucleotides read TGCAGTGCTAGCGAGGCTTCCAATCAGCCCCAGCATTTT. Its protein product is CSASEASNQPQHF.

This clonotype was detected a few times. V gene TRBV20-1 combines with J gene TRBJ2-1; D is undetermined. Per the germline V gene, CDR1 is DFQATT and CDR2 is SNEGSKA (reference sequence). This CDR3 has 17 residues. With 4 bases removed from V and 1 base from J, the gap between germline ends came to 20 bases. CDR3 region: CSAIPGSRSFSYNEQFF. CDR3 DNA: TGCAGTGCTATTCCGGGCTCGAGGTCCTTTTCCTACAATGAGCAGTTCTTC.

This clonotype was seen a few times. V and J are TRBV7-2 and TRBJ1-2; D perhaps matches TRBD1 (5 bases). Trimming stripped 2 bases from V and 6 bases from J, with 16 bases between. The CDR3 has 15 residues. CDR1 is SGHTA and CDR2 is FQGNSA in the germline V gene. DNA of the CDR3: TGTGCCAGCAGCTTACCCCGACAGACTAAAAATGGCTACACCTTC. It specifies CASSLPRQTKNGYTF.

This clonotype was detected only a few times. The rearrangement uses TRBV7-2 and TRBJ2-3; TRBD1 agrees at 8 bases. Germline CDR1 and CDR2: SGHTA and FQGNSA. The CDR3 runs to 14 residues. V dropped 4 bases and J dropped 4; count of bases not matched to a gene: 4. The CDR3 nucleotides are TGTGCCAGCAGCTCGACAGGGGTTGCAGATACGCAGTATTTT. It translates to CASSSTGVADTQYF.

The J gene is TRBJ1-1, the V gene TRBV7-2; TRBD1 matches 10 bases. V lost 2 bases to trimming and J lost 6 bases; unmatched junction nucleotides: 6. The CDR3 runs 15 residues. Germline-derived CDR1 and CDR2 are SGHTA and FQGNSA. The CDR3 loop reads CASSLRATGGSEAFF. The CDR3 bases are TGTGCCAGCAGCTTACGGGCGACAGGGGGCTCTGAAGCTTTCTTT.